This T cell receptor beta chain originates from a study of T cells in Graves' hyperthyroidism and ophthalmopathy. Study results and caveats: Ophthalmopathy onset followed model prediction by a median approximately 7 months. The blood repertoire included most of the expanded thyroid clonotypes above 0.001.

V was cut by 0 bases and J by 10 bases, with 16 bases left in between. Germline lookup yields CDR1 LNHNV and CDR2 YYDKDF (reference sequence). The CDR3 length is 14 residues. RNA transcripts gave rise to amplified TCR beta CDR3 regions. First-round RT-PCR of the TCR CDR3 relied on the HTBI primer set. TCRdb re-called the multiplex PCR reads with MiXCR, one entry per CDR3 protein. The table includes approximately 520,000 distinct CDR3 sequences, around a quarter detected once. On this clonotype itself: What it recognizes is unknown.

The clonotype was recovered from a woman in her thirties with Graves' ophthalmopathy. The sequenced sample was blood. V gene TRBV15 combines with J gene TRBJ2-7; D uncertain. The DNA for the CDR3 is TGTGCCACCAGCAGAGAGGCGACGGAGATCGATCAGTACTTC. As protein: CATSREATEIDQYF.